Sequencing of this T cell receptor beta chain was carried out in a study of identical twins. This CDR3 spans 14 amino acids. Trimming cost V 0 bases and J 3 bases, with 9 bases left between them. Germline CDR1 reads DFQATT; CDR2 reads SNEGSKA (reference sequence). TCRdb re-called the 5' RACE reads with MiXCR, one entry per CDR3 protein. Of about 700,000 distinct CDR3 sequences listed, around 6% are singletons. V gene TRBV20-1 combines with J gene TRBJ1-5, with D perhaps matching TRBD1 (6 bases). The material sequenced was naive T cells sorted from blood. The clonotype originates from a man between 18 and 35 years old in good health. The CDR3 sequence: CSAREWGPNQPQHF. The CDR3 nucleotides read TGCAGTGCTAGAGAGTGGGGGCCCAATCAGCCCCAGCATTTT.